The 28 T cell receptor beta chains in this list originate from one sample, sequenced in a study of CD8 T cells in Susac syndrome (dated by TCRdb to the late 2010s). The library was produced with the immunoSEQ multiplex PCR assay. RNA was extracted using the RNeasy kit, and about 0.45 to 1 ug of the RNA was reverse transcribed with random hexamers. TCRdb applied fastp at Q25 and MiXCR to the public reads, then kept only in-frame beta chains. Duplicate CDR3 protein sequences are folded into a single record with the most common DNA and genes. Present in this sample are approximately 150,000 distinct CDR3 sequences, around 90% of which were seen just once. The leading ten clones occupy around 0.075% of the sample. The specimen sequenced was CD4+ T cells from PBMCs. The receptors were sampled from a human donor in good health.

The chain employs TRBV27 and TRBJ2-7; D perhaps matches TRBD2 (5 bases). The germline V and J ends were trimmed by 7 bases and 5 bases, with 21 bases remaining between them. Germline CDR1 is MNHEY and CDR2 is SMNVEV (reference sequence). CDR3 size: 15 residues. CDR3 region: CASTEAAGLGHEQYF. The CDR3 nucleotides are TGTGCCAGCACGGAGGCGGCGGGCTTGGGTCACGAGCAGTACTTC.

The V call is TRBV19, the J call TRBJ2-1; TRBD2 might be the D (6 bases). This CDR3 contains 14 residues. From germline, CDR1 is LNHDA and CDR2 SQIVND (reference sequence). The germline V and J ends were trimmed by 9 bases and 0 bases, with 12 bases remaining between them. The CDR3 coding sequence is TGTGCCAGGGGAGGCGGCAGCTCCTACAATGAGCAGTTCTTC. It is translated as CARGGGSSYNEQFF.

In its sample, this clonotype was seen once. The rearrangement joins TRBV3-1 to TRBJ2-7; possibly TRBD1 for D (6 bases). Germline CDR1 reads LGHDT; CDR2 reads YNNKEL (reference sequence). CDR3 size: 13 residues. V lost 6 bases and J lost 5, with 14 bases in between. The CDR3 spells CASRRQDRDEQYF. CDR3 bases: TGTGCCAGCAGACGACAGGATCGGGACGAGCAGTACTTC.

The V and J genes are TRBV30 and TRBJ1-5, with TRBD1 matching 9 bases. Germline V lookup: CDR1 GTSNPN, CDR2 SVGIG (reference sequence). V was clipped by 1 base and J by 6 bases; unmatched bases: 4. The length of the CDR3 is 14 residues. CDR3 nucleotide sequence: TGTGCCTGGAGTGGGGACAGGGCCATTCAGCCCCAGCATTTT. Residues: CAWSGDRAIQPQHF.

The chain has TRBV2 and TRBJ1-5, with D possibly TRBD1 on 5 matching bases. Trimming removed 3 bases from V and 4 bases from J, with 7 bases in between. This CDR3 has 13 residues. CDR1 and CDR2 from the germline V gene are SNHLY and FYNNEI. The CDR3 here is CASSEGVNQPQHF. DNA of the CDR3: TGTGCCAGCAGTGAGGGGGTTAATCAGCCCCAGCATTTT.

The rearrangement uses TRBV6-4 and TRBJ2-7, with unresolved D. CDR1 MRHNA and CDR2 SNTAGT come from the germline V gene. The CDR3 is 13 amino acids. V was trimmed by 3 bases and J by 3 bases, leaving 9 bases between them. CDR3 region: CASSERESYEQYF. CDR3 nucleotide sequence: TGTGCCAGCAGTGAAAGGGAAAGCTACGAGCAGTACTTC.

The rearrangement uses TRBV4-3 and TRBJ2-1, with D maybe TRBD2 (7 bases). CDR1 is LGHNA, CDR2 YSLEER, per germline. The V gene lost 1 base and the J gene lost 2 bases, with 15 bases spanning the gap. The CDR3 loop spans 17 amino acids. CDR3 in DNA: TGCGCCAGCAGCCAAGTGGGGGGGCACCCTCCCTACAATGAGCAGTTCTTC. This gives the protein CASSQVGGHPPYNEQFF.

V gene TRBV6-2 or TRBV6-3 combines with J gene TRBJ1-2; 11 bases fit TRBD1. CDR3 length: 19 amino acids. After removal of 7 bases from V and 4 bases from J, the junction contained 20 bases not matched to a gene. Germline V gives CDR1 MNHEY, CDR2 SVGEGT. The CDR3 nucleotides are TGTGCCAGCACCCGCTTGGACAGGGGGCGTCTCGGGGCCGTCTATGGCTACACCTTC. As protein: CASTRLDRGRLGAVYGYTF.

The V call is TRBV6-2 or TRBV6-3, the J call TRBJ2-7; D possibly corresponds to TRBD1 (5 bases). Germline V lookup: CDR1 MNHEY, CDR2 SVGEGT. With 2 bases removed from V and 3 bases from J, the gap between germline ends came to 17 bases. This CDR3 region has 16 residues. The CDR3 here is CASSYPPTTAYYEQYF. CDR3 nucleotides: TGTGCCAGCAGTTACCCCCCAACGACAGCCTACTACGAGCAGTACTTC.

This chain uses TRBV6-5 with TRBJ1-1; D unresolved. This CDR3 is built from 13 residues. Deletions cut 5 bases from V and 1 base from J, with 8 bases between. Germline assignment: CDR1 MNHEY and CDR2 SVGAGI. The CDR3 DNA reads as TGTGCCAGCAGTCAAACAAGGAACACTGAAGCTTTCTTT. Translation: CASSQTRNTEAFF.

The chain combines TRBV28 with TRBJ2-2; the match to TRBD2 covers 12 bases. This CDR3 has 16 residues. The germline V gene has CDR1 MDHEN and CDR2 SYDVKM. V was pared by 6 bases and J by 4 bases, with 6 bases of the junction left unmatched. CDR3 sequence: CASRRLAGEATGELFF. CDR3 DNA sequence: TGTGCCAGCAGGCGACTAGCGGGAGAGGCCACCGGGGAGCTGTTTTTT. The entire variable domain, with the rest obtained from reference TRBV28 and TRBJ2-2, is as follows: DVKVTQSSRYLVKRTGEKVFLECVQDMDHENMFWYRQDPGLGLRLIYFSYDVKMKEKGDIPEGYSVSREKKERFSLILESASTNQTSMYLCASRRLAGEATGELFFGEGSRLTVL.

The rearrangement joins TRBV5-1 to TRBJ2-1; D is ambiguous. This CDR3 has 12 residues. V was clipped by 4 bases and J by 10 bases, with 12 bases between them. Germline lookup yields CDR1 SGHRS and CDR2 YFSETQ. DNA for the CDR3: TGCGCCAGCAGCCACGAAGGAAGCGAGCAGTTCTTC. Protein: CASSHEGSEQFF.

The CDR3 here is CASSPRGPKQETQYF. The DNA for the CDR3 is TGTGCCAGCTCACCACGAGGACCGAAGCAAGAGACCCAGTACTTC. The chain employs TRBV18 and TRBJ2-5; no reliable D call. This CDR3 has 15 amino acids. CDR1 and CDR2 from the germline V gene are KGHSH and LQKENI. The V end was cut by 1 base, the J end by 2 bases, with 11 bases between.

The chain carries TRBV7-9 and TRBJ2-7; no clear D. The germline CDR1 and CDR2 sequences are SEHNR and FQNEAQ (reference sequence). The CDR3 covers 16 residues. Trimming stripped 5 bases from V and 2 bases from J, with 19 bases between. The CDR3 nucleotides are TGTGCCAGCAGCCCTCCAGGAGCCCGGGCAACCTACGAGCAGTACTTC. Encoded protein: CASSPPGARATYEQYF.

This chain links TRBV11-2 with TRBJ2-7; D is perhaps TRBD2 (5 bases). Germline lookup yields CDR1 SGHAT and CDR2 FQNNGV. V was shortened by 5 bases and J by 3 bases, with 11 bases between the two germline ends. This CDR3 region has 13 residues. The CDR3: CASSPAGNYEQYF. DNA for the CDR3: TGTGCCAGCAGCCCCGCGGGCAACTACGAGCAGTACTTC.

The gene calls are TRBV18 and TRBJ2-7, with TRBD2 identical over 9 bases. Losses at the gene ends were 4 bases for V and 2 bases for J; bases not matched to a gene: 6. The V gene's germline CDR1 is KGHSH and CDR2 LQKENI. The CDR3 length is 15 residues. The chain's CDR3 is CASSRTSGPTYEQYF. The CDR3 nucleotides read TGTGCCAGCTCACGTACTAGCGGGCCTACCTACGAGCAGTACTTC.

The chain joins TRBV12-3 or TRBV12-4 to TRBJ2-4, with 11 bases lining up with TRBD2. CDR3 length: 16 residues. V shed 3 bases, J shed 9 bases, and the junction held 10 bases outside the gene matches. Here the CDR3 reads CASSLSSGRAVGIQYF. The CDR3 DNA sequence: TGTGCCAGCAGTTTGAGTAGCGGGAGGGCCGTGGGCATTCAGTACTTC.

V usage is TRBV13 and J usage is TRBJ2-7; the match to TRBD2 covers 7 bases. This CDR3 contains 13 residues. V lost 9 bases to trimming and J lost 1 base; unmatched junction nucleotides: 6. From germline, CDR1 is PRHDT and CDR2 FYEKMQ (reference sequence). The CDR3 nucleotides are TGTGCCAGTAGCGGGCCGTCGTCCTACGAGCAGTACTTC. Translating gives CASSGPSSYEQYF.

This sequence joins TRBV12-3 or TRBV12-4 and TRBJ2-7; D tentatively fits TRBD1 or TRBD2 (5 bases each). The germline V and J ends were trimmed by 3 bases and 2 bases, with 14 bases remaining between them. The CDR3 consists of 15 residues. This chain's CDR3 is CASSFEEGPTYEQYF. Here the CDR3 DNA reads TGTGCCAGCAGTTTCGAAGAGGGGCCCACCTACGAGCAGTACTTC.

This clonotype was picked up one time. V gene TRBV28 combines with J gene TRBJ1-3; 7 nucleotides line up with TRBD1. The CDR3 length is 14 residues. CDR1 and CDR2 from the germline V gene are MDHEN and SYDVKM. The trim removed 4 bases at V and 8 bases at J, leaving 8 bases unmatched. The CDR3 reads CASSSTTGVHTIYF. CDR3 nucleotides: TGTGCCAGCAGTTCGACCACAGGGGTTCACACCATATATTTT.

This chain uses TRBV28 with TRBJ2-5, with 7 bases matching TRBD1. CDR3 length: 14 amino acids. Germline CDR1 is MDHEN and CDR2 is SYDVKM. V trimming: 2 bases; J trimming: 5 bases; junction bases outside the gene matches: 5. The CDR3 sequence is CASSLQGGAETQYF. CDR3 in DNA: TGTGCCAGCAGTTTACAAGGGGGCGCGGAGACCCAGTACTTC. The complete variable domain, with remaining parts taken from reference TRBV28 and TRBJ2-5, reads DVKVTQSSRYLVKRTGEKVFLECVQDMDHENMFWYRQDPGLGLRLIYFSYDVKMKEKGDIPEGYSVSREKKERFSLILESASTNQTSMYLCASSLQGGAETQYFGPGTRLLVL.

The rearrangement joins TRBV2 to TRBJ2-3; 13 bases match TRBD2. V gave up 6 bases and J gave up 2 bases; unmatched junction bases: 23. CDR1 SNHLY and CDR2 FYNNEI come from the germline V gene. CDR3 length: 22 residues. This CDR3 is CASRLTFLHGTSGIRHTDTQYF. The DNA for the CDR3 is TGTGCCAGCAGGCTGACGTTCCTCCACGGGACTAGCGGGATAAGGCACACAGATACGCAGTATTTT.

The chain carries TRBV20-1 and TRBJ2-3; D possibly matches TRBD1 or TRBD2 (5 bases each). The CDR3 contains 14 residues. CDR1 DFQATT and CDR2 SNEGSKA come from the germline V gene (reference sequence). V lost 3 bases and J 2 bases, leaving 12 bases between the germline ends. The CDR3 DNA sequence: TGCAGTGCTAGGTGGGGACGCGACACAGATACGCAGTATTTT. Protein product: CSARWGRDTDTQYF.

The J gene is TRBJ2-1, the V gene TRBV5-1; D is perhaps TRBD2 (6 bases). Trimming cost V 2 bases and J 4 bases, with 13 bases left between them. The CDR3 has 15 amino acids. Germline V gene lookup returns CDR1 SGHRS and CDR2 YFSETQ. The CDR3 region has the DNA TGCGCCAGCAGCTTAGGGCGGGGCACGTACAATGAGCAGTTCTTC. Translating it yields CASSLGRGTYNEQFF.

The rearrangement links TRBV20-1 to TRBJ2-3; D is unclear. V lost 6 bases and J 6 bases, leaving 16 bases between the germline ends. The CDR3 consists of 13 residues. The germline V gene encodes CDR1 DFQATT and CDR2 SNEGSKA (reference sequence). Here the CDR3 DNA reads TGCAGTGCCCCCCCAAGGGTGCAGGATACGCAGTATTTT. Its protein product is CSAPPRVQDTQYF.

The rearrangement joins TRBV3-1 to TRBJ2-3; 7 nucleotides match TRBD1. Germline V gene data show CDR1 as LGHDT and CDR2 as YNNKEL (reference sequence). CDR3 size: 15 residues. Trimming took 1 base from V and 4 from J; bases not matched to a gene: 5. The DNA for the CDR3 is TGTGCCAGCAGCCAAGGACAGGGAAGTGCAGATACGCAGTATTTT. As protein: CASSQGQGSADTQYF.

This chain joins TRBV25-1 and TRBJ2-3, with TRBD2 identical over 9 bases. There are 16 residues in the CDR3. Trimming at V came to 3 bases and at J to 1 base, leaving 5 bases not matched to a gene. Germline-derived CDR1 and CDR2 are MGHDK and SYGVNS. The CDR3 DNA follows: TGTGCCAGCAGTGACCCCCGACTAGCGGGCACAGATACGCAGTATTTT. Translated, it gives CASSDPRLAGTDTQYF.

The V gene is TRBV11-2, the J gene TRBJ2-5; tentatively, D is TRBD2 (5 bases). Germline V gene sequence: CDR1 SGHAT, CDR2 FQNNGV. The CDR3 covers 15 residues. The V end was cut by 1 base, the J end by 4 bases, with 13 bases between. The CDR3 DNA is TGTGCCAGCAGCTTAGTGCCCCTAGCTCCAGAGACCCAGTACTTC. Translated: CASSLVPLAPETQYF.